This TCR beta chain was identified in a study of OX40 agonist ivuxolimab in advanced cancers. The CDR3 extends over 13 amino acids. Germline V gives CDR1 SGDLS, CDR2 YYNGEE. V lost 4 bases, J lost 3 bases, and 4 bases stayed unmatched. TCRdb keeps only in-frame clones here, not all; method: immunoSEQ multiplex PCR. The sample consists of 25,000 to 35,000 clones, about four fifths of them appearing once. Material: CD4+ or CD8+ T cells sorted from blood, obtained in a trial of the OX40 agonist ivuxolimab. This chain joins TRBV9 and TRBJ2-7, with TRBD1 matching over 7 bases. This receptor was obtained from an adult with an advanced solid tumor such as melanoma, head and neck, liver or kidney cancer. This CDR3 reads CASSPRTGYEQYF. In nucleotides, the CDR3 is TGTGCCAGCAGCCCCAGGACAGGCTACGAGCAGTACTTC.